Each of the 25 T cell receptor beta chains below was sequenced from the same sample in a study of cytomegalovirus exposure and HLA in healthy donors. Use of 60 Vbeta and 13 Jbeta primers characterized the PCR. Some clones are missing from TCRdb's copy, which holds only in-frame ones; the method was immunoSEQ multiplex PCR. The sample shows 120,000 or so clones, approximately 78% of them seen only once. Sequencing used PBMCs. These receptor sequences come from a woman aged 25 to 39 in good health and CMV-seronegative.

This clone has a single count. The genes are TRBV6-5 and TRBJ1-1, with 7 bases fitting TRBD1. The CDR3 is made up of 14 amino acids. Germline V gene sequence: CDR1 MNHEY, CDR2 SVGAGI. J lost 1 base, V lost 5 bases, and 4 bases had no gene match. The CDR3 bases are TGTGCCAGCAGTCGAGGGGGCGCGAACACTGAAGCTTTCTTT. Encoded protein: CASSRGGANTEAFF.

CDR3 protein: CASSLESYRVEAFF. Here the CDR3 DNA reads TGTGCCAGCAGCTTAGAATCTTACCGAGTTGAAGCTTTCTTT. The J gene is TRBJ1-1, the V gene TRBV7-8, with D unresolved. V was clipped by 1 base and J by 7 bases, with 13 bases between them. The CDR3 extends over 14 amino acids. The V gene's germline CDR1 is SGHVS and CDR2 FQNEAQ.

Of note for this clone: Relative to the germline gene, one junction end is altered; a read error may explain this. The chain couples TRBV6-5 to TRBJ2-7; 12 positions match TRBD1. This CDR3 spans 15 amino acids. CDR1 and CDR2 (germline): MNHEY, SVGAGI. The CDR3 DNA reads TGTGCCAGCAGCCCTCCGGGACAGGGGGCCTACGGGCAGTACTTC. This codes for CASSPPGQGAYGQYF.

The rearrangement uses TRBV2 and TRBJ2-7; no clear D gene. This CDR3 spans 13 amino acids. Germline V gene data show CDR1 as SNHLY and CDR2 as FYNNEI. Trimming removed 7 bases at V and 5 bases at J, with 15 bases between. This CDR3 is CASTSRGSHEQYF. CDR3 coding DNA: TGTGCCAGCACGAGTCGAGGTTCCCACGAGCAGTACTTC.

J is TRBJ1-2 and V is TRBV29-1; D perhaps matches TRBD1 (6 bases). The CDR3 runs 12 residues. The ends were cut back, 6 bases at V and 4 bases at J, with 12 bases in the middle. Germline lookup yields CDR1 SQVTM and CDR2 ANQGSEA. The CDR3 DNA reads TGCAGCGTCCCCGGGACACTCTATGGCTACACCTTC. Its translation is CSVPGTLYGYTF. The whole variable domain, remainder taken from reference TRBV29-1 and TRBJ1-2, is SAVISQKPSRDICQRGTSLTIQCQVDSQVTMMFWYRQQPGQSLTLIATANQGSEATYESGFVIDKFPISRPNLTFSTLTVSNMSPEDSSIYLCSVPGTLYGYTFGSGTRLTVV.

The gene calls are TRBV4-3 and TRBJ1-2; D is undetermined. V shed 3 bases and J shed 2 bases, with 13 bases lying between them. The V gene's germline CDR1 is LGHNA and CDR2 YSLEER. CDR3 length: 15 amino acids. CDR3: CASSQDGRENYGYTF. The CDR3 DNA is TGCGCCAGCAGCCAGGACGGACGGGAAAACTATGGCTACACCTTC.

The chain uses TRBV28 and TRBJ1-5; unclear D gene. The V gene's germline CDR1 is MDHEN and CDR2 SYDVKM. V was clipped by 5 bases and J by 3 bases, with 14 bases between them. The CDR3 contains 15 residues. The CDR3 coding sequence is TGTGCCAGCAGTCCTTTGGGAGAAAACAATCAGCCCCAGCATTTT. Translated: CASSPLGENNQPQHF.

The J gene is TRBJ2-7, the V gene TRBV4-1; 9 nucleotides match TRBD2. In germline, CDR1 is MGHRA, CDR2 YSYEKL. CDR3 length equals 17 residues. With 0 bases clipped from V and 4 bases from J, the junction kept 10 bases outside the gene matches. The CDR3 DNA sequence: TGCGCCAGCAGCCAAGATCCCCAGACTAGCGGACCTTACGAGCAGTACTTC. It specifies CASSQDPQTSGPYEQYF.

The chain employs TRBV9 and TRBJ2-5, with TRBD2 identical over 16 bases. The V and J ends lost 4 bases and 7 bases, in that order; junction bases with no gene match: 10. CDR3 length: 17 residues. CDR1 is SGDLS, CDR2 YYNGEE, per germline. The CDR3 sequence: CASSIGGTSGGVVTQYF. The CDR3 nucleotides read TGTGCCAGCAGCATTGGCGGGACTAGCGGGGGGGTGGTGACCCAGTACTTC.

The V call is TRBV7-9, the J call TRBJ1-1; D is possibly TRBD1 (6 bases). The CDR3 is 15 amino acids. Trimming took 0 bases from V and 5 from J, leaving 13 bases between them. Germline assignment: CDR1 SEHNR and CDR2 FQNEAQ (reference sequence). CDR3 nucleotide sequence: TGTGCCAGCAGCTTAGCGAAAGGGGGTTGGACTGAAGCTTTCTTT. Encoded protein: CASSLAKGGWTEAFF.

This chain's CDR3 is CASSFVRRETQYF. In DNA form, the CDR3 reads TGTGCCAGCAGCTTCGTACGCCGGGAGACCCAGTACTTC. J is TRBJ2-5 and V is TRBV13; D is unresolved. Looked up from germline, CDR1 is PRHDT and CDR2 is FYEKMQ (reference sequence). The CDR3 runs to 13 residues. Trimming removed 3 bases from V and 5 bases from J, with 10 bases in between.

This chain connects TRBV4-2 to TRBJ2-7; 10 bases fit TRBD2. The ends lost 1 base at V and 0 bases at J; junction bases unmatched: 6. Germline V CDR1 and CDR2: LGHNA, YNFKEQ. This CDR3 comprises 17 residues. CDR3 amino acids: CASSQGASGGNSYEQYF. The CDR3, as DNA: TGTGCCAGCAGCCAAGGGGCTAGCGGGGGCAACTCCTACGAGCAGTACTTC.

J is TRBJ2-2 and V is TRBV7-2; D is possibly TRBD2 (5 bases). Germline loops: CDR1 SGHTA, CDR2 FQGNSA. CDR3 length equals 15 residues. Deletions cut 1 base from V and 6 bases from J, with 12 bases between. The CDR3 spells CASSLVVEGAGELFF. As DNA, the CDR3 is TGTGCCAGCAGCTTAGTGGTCGAGGGTGCCGGGGAGCTGTTTTTT.

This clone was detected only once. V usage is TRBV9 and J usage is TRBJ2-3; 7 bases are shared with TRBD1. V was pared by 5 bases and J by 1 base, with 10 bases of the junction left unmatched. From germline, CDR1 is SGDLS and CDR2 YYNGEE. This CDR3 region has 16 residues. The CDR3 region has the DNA TGTGCCAGCAGTTACCCCGGTGGACAGGGCACAGATACGCAGTATTTT. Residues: CASSYPGGQGTDTQYF. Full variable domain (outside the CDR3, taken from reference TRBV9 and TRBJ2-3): DSGVTQTPKHLITATGQRVTLRCSPRSGDLSVYWYQQSLDQGLQFLIQYYNGEERAKGNILERFSAQQFPDLHSELNLSSLELGDSALYFCASSYPGGQGTDTQYFGPGTRLTVL.

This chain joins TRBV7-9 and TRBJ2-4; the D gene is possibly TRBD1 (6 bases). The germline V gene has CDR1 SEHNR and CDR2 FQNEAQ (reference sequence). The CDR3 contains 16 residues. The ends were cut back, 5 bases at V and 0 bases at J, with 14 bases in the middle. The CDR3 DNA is TGTGCCAGCAGCCCACAGGACAGCCTAGCCAAAAACATTCAGTACTTC. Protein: CASSPQDSLAKNIQYF.

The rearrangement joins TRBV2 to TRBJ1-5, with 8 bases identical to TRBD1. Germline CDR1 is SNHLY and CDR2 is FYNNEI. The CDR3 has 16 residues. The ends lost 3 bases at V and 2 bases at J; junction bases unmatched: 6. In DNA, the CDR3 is TGTGCCAGCAGTGATGCGGACAGGGTGGGCAATCAGCCCCAGCATTTT. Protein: CASSDADRVGNQPQHF.

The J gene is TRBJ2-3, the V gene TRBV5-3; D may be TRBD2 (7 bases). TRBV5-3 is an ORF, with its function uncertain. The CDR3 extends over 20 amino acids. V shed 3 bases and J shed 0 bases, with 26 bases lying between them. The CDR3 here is CARSWPTPRGGFESTDTQYF. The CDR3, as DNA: TGTGCCAGAAGCTGGCCCACTCCAAGGGGGGGATTTGAAAGCACAGATACGCAGTATTTT.

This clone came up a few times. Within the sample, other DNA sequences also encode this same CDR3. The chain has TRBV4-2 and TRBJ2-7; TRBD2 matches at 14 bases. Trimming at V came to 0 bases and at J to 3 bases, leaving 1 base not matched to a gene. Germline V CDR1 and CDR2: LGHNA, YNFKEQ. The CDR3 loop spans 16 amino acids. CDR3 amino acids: CASSQDGTSGSYEQYF. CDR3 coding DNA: TGTGCCAGCAGCCAAGATGGGACTAGCGGGAGCTACGAGCAGTACTTC.

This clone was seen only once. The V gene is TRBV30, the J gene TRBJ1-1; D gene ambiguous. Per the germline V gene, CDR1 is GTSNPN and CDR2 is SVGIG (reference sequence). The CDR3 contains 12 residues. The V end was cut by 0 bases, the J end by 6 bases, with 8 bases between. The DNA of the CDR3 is TGTGCCTGGAGTGTGGGAGCCGCTGAAGCTTTCTTT. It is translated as CAWSVGAAEAFF.

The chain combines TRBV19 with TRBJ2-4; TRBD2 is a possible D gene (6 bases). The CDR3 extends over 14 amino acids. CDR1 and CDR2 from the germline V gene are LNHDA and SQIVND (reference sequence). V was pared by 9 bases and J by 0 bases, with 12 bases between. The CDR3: CASQTGVAKNIQYF. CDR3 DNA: TGTGCCAGCCAAACGGGAGTAGCCAAAAACATTCAGTACTTC.

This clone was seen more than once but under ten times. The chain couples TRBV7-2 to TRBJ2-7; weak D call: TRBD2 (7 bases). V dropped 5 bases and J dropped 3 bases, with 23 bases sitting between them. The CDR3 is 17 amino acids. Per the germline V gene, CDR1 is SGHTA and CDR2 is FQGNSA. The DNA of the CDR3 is TGTGCCAGCAGCGCCGCGCAGGGGTTTGCGGGGGTCTACGAGCAGTACTTC. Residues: CASSAAQGFAGVYEQYF.

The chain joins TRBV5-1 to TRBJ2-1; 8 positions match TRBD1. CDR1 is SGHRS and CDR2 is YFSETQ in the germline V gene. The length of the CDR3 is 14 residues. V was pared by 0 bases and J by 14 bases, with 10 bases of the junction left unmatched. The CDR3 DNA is TGCGCCAGCAGCTTGGGCTCCGGACAGGGTGGAGAGTTCTTC. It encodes CASSLGSGQGGEFF.

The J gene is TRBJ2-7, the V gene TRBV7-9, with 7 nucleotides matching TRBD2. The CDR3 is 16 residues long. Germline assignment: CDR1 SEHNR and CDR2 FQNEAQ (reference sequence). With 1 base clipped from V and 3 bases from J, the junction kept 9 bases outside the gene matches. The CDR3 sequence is CASSLGTSHPNYEQYF. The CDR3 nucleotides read TGTGCCAGCAGCTTAGGGACTAGTCATCCAAACTACGAGCAGTACTTC.

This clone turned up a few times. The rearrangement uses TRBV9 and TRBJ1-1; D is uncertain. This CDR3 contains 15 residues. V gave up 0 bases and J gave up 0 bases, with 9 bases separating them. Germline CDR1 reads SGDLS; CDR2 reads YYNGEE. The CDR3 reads CASSVVERLNTEAFF. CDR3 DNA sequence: TGTGCCAGCAGCGTAGTAGAACGTTTGAACACTGAAGCTTTCTTT. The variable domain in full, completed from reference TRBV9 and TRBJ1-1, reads DSGVTQTPKHLITATGQRVTLRCSPRSGDLSVYWYQQSLDQGLQFLIQYYNGEERAKGNILERFSAQQFPDLHSELNLSSLELGDSALYFCASSVVERLNTEAFFGQGTRLTVV.

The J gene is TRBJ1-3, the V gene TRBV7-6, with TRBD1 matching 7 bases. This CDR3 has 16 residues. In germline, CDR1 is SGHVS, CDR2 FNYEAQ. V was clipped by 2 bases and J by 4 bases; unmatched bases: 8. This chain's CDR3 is CASSLFGRGSGNTIYF. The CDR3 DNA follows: TGTGCCAGCAGCTTATTCGGCAGGGGGTCAGGAAACACCATATATTTT. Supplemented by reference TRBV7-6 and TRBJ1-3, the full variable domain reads GAGVSQSPRYKVTKRGQDVALRCDPISGHVSLYWYRQALGQGPEFLTYFNYEAQQDKSGLPNDRFSAERPEGSISTLTIQRTEQRDSAMYRCASSLFGRGSGNTIYFGEGSWLTVV.